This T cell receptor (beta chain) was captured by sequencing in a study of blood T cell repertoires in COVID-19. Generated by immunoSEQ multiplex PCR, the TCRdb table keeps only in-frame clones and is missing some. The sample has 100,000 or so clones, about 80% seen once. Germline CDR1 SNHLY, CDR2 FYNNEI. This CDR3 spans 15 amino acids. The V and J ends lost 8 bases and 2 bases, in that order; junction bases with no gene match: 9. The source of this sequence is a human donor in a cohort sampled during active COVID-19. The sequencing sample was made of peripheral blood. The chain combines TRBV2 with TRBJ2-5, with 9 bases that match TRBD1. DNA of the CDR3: TGTGCCAGCTTTAGACAGGGGGGAGGACAAGAGACCCAGTACTTC. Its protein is CASFRQGGGQETQYF.